A single sample is the source of the 21 T cell receptor beta chains below, sequenced in a study of blood T cells in healthy people across ages. The second PCR ran about 6 to 12 cycles with a sample-barcoded 5' primer and J-beta primers. Via MiXCR, TCRdb re-called the 5' RACE reads, giving one row per CDR3 protein. The table records about 640,000 distinct CDR3 sequences, 58% of them present only once. Sequencing was done on a sample of blood. These TCRs come from a man in his sixties in good health.

The V and J genes are TRBV28 and TRBJ2-5; 15 nucleotides align to TRBD2. The CDR3 is 16 amino acids. Germline trimming cut 7 bases from V and 4 bases from J; bases unmatched to any gene: 7. The V gene's germline CDR1 is MDHEN and CDR2 SYDVKM. In DNA form, the CDR3 reads TGTGCCAGCACCCTCGGGGGACTAGCGGGGGGAGAGACCCAGTACTTC. Translated: CASTLGGLAGGETQYF.

The J gene is TRBJ2-7, the V gene TRBV7-9; D is undetermined. The ends were cut back, 0 bases at V and 6 bases at J, with 12 bases in the middle. The CDR3 has 14 amino acids. The V gene's germline CDR1 is SEHNR and CDR2 FQNEAQ (reference sequence). The CDR3 DNA reads TGTGCCAGCAGCTTAGCGCTAAGCCCCTTCGAGCAGTACTTC. It is translated as CASSLALSPFEQYF. The full variable domain, with the rest looked up from reference TRBV7-9 and TRBJ2-7, is DTGVSQNPRHKITKRGQNVTFRCDPISEHNRLYWYRQTLGQGPEFLTYFQNEAQLEKSRLLSDRFSAERPKGSFSTLEIQRTEQGDSAMYLCASSLALSPFEQYFGPGTRLTVT.

The chain has TRBV10-3 and TRBJ2-6, with TRBD2 as a possible D gene (5 bases). This CDR3 region has 14 residues. Per germline, CDR1 ENHRY and CDR2 SYGVKD. V gave up 8 bases and J gave up 0 bases, with 8 bases separating them. The CDR3 spells CAILASSGANVLTF. In DNA, the CDR3 is TGTGCCATCTTAGCGAGCTCTGGGGCCAACGTCCTGACTTTC.

This chain links TRBV20-1 with TRBJ2-3; 9 bases line up with TRBD2. This CDR3 has 14 amino acids. Per germline, CDR1 DFQATT and CDR2 SNEGSKA (reference sequence). The junction had 2 bases not matched to a gene; V was cut back by 0 bases and J by 4 bases. The CDR3 DNA is TGCAGTGCTAGAGATGGACTAGCGTCAGATACGCAGTATTTT. It codes for CSARDGLASDTQYF.

This clonotype was observed a handful of times. V usage is TRBV10-3 and J usage is TRBJ1-2; D gene ambiguous. Germline V gene sequence: CDR1 ENHRY, CDR2 SYGVKD. The CDR3 length is 13 residues. The V end was cut by 7 bases, the J end by 1 base, with 10 bases between. In DNA form, the CDR3 reads TGTGCCATCACGAAGGACGGTAACTATGGCTACACCTTC. This gives the protein CAITKDGNYGYTF.

This clonotype was found many times. The chain recombines TRBV6-2 or TRBV6-3 with TRBJ2-5, with a tentative D call TRBD2 (7 bases). Per the germline V gene, CDR1 is MNHEY and CDR2 is SVGEGT. The CDR3 runs 16 residues. Deletions cut 5 bases from V and 4 bases from J, with 20 bases between. The CDR3 spells CASSTLEGGAGETQYF. The CDR3 bases are TGTGCCAGCAGTACCCTAGAAGGGGGGGCCGGAGAGACCCAGTACTTC.

This clonotype was found a few times. J is TRBJ2-1 and V is TRBV11-2, with D maybe TRBD1 (7 bases). V was trimmed by 0 bases and J by 9 bases, leaving 15 bases between them. The CDR3 has 15 amino acids. The germline gives CDR1 SGHAT, CDR2 FQNNGV. CDR3 DNA sequence: TGTGCCAGCAGCTTAGATTCCCAGGGGGGCCTTGAGCAGTTCTTC. Translating gives CASSLDSQGGLEQFF. The complete variable domain, with remaining parts taken from reference TRBV11-2 and TRBJ2-1, reads EAGVAQSPRYKIIEKRQSVAFWCNPISGHATLYWYQQILGQGPKLLIQFQNNGVVDDSQLPKDRFSAERLKGVDSTLKIQPAKLEDSAVYLCASSLDSQGGLEQFFGPGTRLTVL.

The chain joins TRBV25-1 to TRBJ2-1; TRBD1 or TRBD2 may be the D gene (5 bases each). Deletions cut 5 bases from V and 4 bases from J, with 15 bases between. The V gene's germline CDR1 is MGHDK and CDR2 SYGVNS. This CDR3 has 15 residues. CDR3 coding DNA: TGTGCCAGCAGTCAATCGGGGCCCAGGTACAATGAGCAGTTCTTC. Encoded protein: CASSQSGPRYNEQFF.

There are a few counts of this clonotype. The chain combines TRBV24-1 with TRBJ2-3, with unresolved D. Germline CDR1 KGHDR, CDR2 SFDVKD. The V end lost 4 bases, the J end lost 3 bases, and 7 bases lay between the germline ends. This CDR3 contains 13 residues. The CDR3 sequence is CATSEPVTDTQYF. The CDR3 bases are TGTGCCACCAGTGAGCCAGTGACAGATACGCAGTATTTT.

This clonotype has a single count. The rearrangement links TRBV20-1 to TRBJ2-7; TRBD2 matches 15 bases. Germline CDR1 and CDR2: DFQATT and SNEGSKA (reference sequence). The V and J ends lost 6 bases and 7 bases, in that order; junction bases with no gene match: 10. This CDR3 comprises 15 residues. The CDR3: CSAPGLAGGLNEQYF. Written as DNA, the CDR3 is TGCAGTGCCCCCGGACTAGCGGGGGGGTTGAATGAGCAGTACTTC.

J is TRBJ2-3 and V is TRBV5-1; 8 nucleotides match TRBD2. V trimming: 2 bases; J trimming: 0 bases; junction bases outside the gene matches: 5. The CDR3 spans 16 residues. Germline V lookup: CDR1 SGHRS, CDR2 YFSETQ. CDR3 residues: CASSFGRGGSTDTQYF. The CDR3 bases are TGCGCCAGCAGCTTCGGCCGGGGGGGTAGCACAGATACGCAGTATTTT.

The rearrangement links TRBV9 to TRBJ2-1, with 11 bases identical to TRBD2. J gave up 7 bases and V 1 base, and 4 bases lay outside the gene matches. This CDR3 spans 15 amino acids. Germline V gives CDR1 SGDLS, CDR2 YYNGEE. The CDR3 loop is CASSVIAGGPNEQFF. For the CDR3, the DNA is TGTGCCAGCAGCGTAATAGCGGGGGGGCCGAATGAGCAGTTCTTC.

The J gene is TRBJ2-2, the V gene TRBV9; D ambiguous. Germline lookup yields CDR1 SGDLS and CDR2 YYNGEE. The CDR3 contains 12 residues. V was clipped by 0 bases and J by 6 bases, with 3 bases between them. The CDR3: CASSVDAGELFF. CDR3 DNA sequence: TGTGCCAGCAGCGTAGACGCCGGGGAGCTGTTTTTT.

The J gene is TRBJ2-1, the V gene TRBV5-1; D is uncertain. The CDR3 is 15 amino acids. Trimming removed 4 bases from V and 2 bases from J, with 13 bases in between. In germline, CDR1 is SGHRS, CDR2 YFSETQ. DNA of the CDR3: TGCGCCAGCAGCATCGACTCAATTGCCTACAATGAGCAGTTCTTC. Its protein product is CASSIDSIAYNEQFF. Supplemented by reference TRBV5-1 and TRBJ2-1, the full variable domain reads KAGVTQTPRYLIKTRGQQVTLSCSPISGHRSVSWYQQTPGQGLQFLFEYFSETQRNKGNFPGRFSGRQFSNSRSEMNVSTLELGDSALYLCASSIDSIAYNEQFFGPGTRLTVL.

In the case of this clonotype: The junction does not match germline at one end; this may be a read error. V and J are TRBV20-1 and TRBJ2-1; 9 bases match TRBD1. The CDR3 is 15 residues long. From germline, CDR1 is DFQATT and CDR2 SNEGSKA (reference sequence). The CDR3: CSAGDPRDRDGEQFF. The CDR3 DNA reads as TGCAGTGCTGGAGATCCCCGGGACAGGGACGGTGAGCAGTTCTTC.

This clonotype was seen only a few times. This chain connects TRBV29-1 to TRBJ2-5; D perhaps matches TRBD1 (6 bases). Germline values: CDR1 SQVTM, CDR2 ANQGSEA. V was trimmed by 2 bases and J by 5 bases, leaving 18 bases between them. This CDR3 is 15 amino acids long. DNA for the CDR3: TGCAGCGTTGAATTGGGGGCGACCTTCAAGGAGACCCAGTACTTC. It codes for CSVELGATFKETQYF.

The chain uses TRBV2 and TRBJ2-1; D is undetermined. With 6 bases removed from V and 5 bases from J, the gap between germline ends came to 8 bases. The V gene's germline CDR1 is SNHLY and CDR2 FYNNEI. The CDR3 runs to 12 residues. CDR3 in DNA: TGTGCCAGCAGACAGATAAACAATGAGCAGTTCTTC. Translation: CASRQINNEQFF. Combining the CDR3 with reference TRBV2 and TRBJ2-1 gives the whole variable domain EPEVTQTPSHQVTQMGQEVILRCVPISNHLYFYWYRQILGQKVEFLVSFYNNEISEKSEIFDDQFSVERPDGSNFTLKIRSTKLEDSAMYFCASRQINNEQFFGPGTRLTVL.

This clonotype was found a few times. The gene calls are TRBV5-1 and TRBJ2-3; D call uncertain. The CDR3 extends over 12 amino acids. V lost 5 bases to trimming and J lost 4 bases, with 8 bases between them. Per germline, CDR1 SGHRS and CDR2 YFSETQ. This CDR3 is CASSDGSDTQYF. The CDR3 nucleotides read TGCGCCAGCAGTGACGGATCAGATACGCAGTATTTT.

The CDR3 region has the DNA TGTGCCAGCAGCGGATTCCGGGGTGGGGATGAGCAGTACTTC. Its translation: CASSGFRGGDEQYF. The rearrangement links TRBV7-9 to TRBJ2-5; TRBD2 is a possible D gene (5 bases). Germline V lookup: CDR1 SEHNR, CDR2 FQNEAQ (reference sequence). The CDR3 sequence is 14 residues long. V was clipped by 5 bases and J by 11 bases, with 21 bases between them.

The sample holds a few counts of this clonotype. The rearrangement links TRBV7-2 to TRBJ2-4; D might be TRBD1 (5 bases). V dropped 1 base and J dropped 5 bases, with 9 bases sitting between them. Germline CDR1 SGHTA, CDR2 FQGNSA. The CDR3 is 14 amino acids. The CDR3 is CASSLEVRENIQYF. In nucleotides, the CDR3 is TGTGCCAGCAGCTTAGAGGTCAGGGAAAACATTCAGTACTTC.

This clonotype has more than one count but fewer than ten. The gene calls are TRBV5-1 and TRBJ1-5; tentative D call: TRBD1 (5 bases). The CDR3 totals 15 residues. CDR1 is SGHRS, CDR2 YFSETQ, per germline. V lost 2 bases to trimming and J lost 4 bases, with 13 bases between them. The CDR3 DNA follows: TGCGCCAGCAGCTTCGGGACGGATAAAAATCAGCCCCAGCATTTT. Its protein product is CASSFGTDKNQPQHF.